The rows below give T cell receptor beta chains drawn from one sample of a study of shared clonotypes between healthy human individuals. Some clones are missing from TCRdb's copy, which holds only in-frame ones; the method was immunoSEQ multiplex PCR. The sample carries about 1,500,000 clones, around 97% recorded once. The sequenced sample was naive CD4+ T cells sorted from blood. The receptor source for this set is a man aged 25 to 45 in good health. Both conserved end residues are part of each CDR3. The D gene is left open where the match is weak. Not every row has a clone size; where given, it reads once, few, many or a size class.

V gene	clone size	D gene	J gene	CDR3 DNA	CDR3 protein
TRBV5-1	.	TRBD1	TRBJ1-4	TGCGCCAGCAGCCAGGGACAGACGACTAATGAAAAACTGTTTTTT	CASSQGQTTNEKLFF
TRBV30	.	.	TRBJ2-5	TGTGCCTTGGACCAAGAGACCCAGTACTTC	CALDQETQYF
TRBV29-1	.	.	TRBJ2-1	TGCAGCGTTGAATTCATGCCGAGCTCCTACAATGAGCAGTTCTTC	CSVEFMPSSYNEQFF
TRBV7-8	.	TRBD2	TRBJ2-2	TGTGCCAGCAGACCGGGACTAACGTTAACCGGGGAGCTGTTTTTT	CASRPGLTLTGELFF
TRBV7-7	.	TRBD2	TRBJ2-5	TGTGCTAGCAGCGGGAGCCCCGAGGGCCAGACCCAGTACTTC	CASSGSPEGQTQYF
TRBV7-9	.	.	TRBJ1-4	TGTGCCAGCGCCCGAGGCATCGGTAATGAAAAACTGTTTTTT	CASARGIGNEKLFF
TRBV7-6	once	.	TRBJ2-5	TGTGCCAGCAGCACCGGGACACATCAAGAGACCCAGTACTTC	CASSTGTHQETQYF
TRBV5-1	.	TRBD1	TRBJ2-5	TGCGCCAGCGGAACTTCGACAGGGGAAAAAGAGACCCAGTACTTC	CASGTSTGEKETQYF
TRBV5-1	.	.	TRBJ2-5	TGCGCCAGCAGCTGGAACAGGGTTCAAGAGACCCAGTACTTC	CASSWNRVQETQYF
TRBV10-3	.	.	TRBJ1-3	TGTGCCATCAGCGCCGACAGGTTTGGAAACACCATATATTTT	CAISADRFGNTIYF
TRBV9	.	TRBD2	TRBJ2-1	TGTGCCAGCAGCGAAGGACTAGCGGGAGGGCCCTACAATGAGCAGTTCTTC	CASSEGLAGGPYNEQFF
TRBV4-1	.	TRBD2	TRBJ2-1	TGCGCCAGCAGCCAAGTATGGAGCGGGGTGTACAATGAGCAGTTCTTC	CASSQVWSGVYNEQFF
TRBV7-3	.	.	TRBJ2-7	TGTGCCAGCAGCTTAAACGCGGGGACCTACGAGCAGTACTTC	CASSLNAGTYEQYF
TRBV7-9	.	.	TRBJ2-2	TGTGCCAGCAGCCATATACGGGGAGCAAACACCGGGGAGCTGTTTTTT	CASSHIRGANTGELFF
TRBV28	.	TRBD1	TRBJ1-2	TGTGCCAGCAGAACAGGGGCTTACGACACCTTC	CASRTGAYDTF
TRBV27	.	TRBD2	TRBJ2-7	TGTGCCAGCAGTTTAAGACTAGCGAACGAGCAGTACTTC	CASSLRLANEQYF
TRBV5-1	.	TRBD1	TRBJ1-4	TGCGCCAGCAGCCTACAGGGGGCGGGAGAAAAACTGTTTTTT	CASSLQGAGEKLFF
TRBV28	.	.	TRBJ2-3	TGTGCCAGCACTACGATTGGGCCCGCAGATACGCAGTATTTT	CASTTIGPADTQYF
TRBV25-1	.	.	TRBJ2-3	TGTGCCAGCAGTGGAACAGGTGACTACACAGATACGCAGTATTTT	CASSGTGDYTDTQYF
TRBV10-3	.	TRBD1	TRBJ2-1	TGTGCCATCAGTGACTTGGGACAGGCTCATAGGGAGCAGTTCTTC	CAISDLGQAHREQFF
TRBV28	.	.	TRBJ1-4	TGTGCCAGCACCCCCCCGGGGGGCGCTTCTAATGAAAAACTGTTTTTT	CASTPPGGASNEKLFF
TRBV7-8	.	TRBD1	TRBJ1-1	TGTGCCAGCAGCACTTGGACAGGCATCCTTCGGGCCACTGAAGCTTTCTTT	CASSTWTGILRATEAFF